This T cell receptor beta chain came from a study of blood T cell repertoires in COVID-19. Method: immunoSEQ multiplex PCR; TCRdb's copy keeps in-frame clones and lacks some. The table lists some 38,000 clones, around 91% of them singletons. The V and J ends lost 1 base and 8 bases respectively, with 14 bases between them. The CDR3 consists of 15 residues. Germline V lookup: CDR1 KGHSH, CDR2 LQKENI. This sequence originates from a man aged 60-69 years with active or convalescent COVID-19. Sample: peripheral blood. V usage is TRBV18 and J usage is TRBJ2-2; D possibly corresponds to TRBD2 (5 bases). CDR3 DNA sequence: TGTGCCAGCTCACCACGGCCTATCGTAGCGGGGGAGCTGTTTTTT. Amino acid sequence: CASSPRPIVAGELFF. Full variable domain (rest looked up from reference TRBV18 and TRBJ2-2): NAGVMQNPRHLVRRRGQEARLRCSPMKGHSHVYWYRQLPEEGLKFMVYLQKENIIDESGMPKERFSAEFPKEGPSILRIQQVVRGDSAAYFCASSPRPIVAGELFFGEGSRLTVL.